This record covers a single TCR beta chain. What it binds is unknown. The data were obtained in a study of T cell repertoires in cytomegalovirus infection. This CDR3 is built from 12 residues. The germline V gene encodes CDR1 SQVTM and CDR2 ANQGSEA. Between the trimmed V and J ends, which lost 7 bases and 7 bases, there was a span of 16 bases. Each CDR3 protein is one row after TCRdb ran MiXCR on the reads. The profile shows around 89,000 distinct CDR3 sequences, 25% to 30% of them singletons. This chain links TRBV29-1 with TRBJ1-2, with a possible D match to TRBD1 (6 bases). The source material was CD8+ T cells from cultured PBMCs, sampled from culture after CMV antigen stimulation. The sequence was collected from a human donor in good health (CMV status not recorded). Some clones in this sample may be carry-over from other donors' samples. The CDR3 DNA reads as TGCAGCGGTAACAGGGACGAAGGTGGCTACACCTTC. It specifies CSGNRDEGGYTF.